This is a list of T cell receptor beta chains from one sample in a study of T cells after posttransplantation cyclophosphamide. Assay: immunoSEQ multiplex PCR; the TCRdb copy retains only in-frame clones and omits some. The sample records some 66,000 clones, 80% to 95% being singletons. The sample taken for sequencing was PBMCs. All receptors come from a woman in her 30s in good health and a related stem cell transplant donor. Each CDR3 is given with its conserved first and last residue. The D gene is left open where the match is weak. A row's size may be missing; if present it is once, few, many or a size class.

CDR3aa: CASSIQGGTETQYF
CDR3nt: TGTGCCAGCAGCATCCAGGGTGGAACGGAGACCCAGTACTTC
d_gene: NA
j_gene: TRBJ2-5
v_gene: TRBV5-4
abundance: NA

CDR3aa: CASDIGQANSPLHF
CDR3nt: TGTGCCAGTGATATAGGACAGGCTAATTCACCCCTCCACTTT
d_gene: TRBD1
j_gene: TRBJ1-6
v_gene: TRBV6-1
abundance: NA

CDR3aa: CASGNLGTGGGEQYF
CDR3nt: TGTGCCAGCGGGAACCTCGGGACAGGGGGCGGCGAGCAGTACTTC
d_gene: TRBD1
j_gene: TRBJ2-7
v_gene: TRBV6-6
abundance: NA

CDR3aa: CAGDRGTNQPQHF
CDR3nt: TGTGCCGGGGACCGGGGGACCAATCAGCCCCAGCATTTT
d_gene: NA
j_gene: TRBJ1-5
v_gene: TRBV30
abundance: few

CDR3aa: CASSYEVDSPLHF
CDR3nt: TGTGCCAGCAGCTACGAGGTAGATTCACCCCTCCACTTT
d_gene: NA
j_gene: TRBJ1-6
v_gene: TRBV6-5
abundance: NA

CDR3aa: CASSLSTMSYEQYF
CDR3nt: TGTGCCAGCAGCTTGTCAACGATGTCCTACGAGCAGTACTTC
d_gene: NA
j_gene: TRBJ2-7
v_gene: TRBV11-1
abundance: NA

CDR3aa: CASSLRPDLNTEAFF
CDR3nt: TGCGCCAGCAGCCTCAGACCGGATTTGAACACTGAAGCTTTCTTT
d_gene: NA
j_gene: TRBJ1-1
v_gene: TRBV5-1
abundance: NA

CDR3aa: CASSLDQGSEKLFF
CDR3nt: TGTGCCAGCAGCTTGGACCAGGGGAGTGAAAAACTGTTTTTT
d_gene: NA
j_gene: TRBJ1-4
v_gene: TRBV5-4
abundance: NA

CDR3aa: CASSLEAGVEQYF
CDR3nt: TGTGCCAGCAGCTTAGAAGCCGGGGTCGAGCAGTACTTC
d_gene: NA
j_gene: TRBJ2-7
v_gene: TRBV11-2
abundance: NA

CDR3aa: CASSPGSTDTQYF
CDR3nt: TGCGCCAGCAGCCCGGGAAGCACAGATACGCAGTATTTT
d_gene: NA
j_gene: TRBJ2-3
v_gene: TRBV5-1
abundance: NA

CDR3aa: CATWGTAGNTIYF
CDR3nt: TGTGCCACCTGGGGGACAGCCGGAAACACCATATATTTT
d_gene: TRBD1
j_gene: TRBJ1-3
v_gene: TRBV19
abundance: NA

CDR3aa: CASSSDRVGFF
CDR3nt: TGTGCCAGCAGTTCAGACAGGGTCGGATTCTTT
d_gene: TRBD1
j_gene: TRBJ1-1
v_gene: TRBV28
abundance: few

CDR3aa: CASSYGQGAHEQYF
CDR3nt: TGTGCCAGCAGCTATGGACAGGGGGCCCACGAGCAGTACTTC
d_gene: TRBD1
j_gene: TRBJ2-7
v_gene: TRBV7-9
abundance: NA

CDR3aa: CASRGSQETQYF
CDR3nt: TGTGCCAGCAGAGGCAGCCAAGAGACCCAGTACTTC
d_gene: NA
j_gene: TRBJ2-5
v_gene: TRBV6-1
abundance: NA

CDR3aa: CASSSLSSTDTQYF
CDR3nt: TGTGCCAGCAGCTCTCTGTCTAGCACAGATACGCAGTATTTT
d_gene: NA
j_gene: TRBJ2-3
v_gene: TRBV5-6
abundance: few

CDR3aa: CASSLVWGEVRQETQYF
CDR3nt: TGTGCCAGCAGCTTAGTGTGGGGTGAGGTACGCCAAGAGACCCAGTACTTC
d_gene: NA
j_gene: TRBJ2-5
v_gene: TRBV7-2
abundance: NA

CDR3aa: CASSLVREAYGYTF
CDR3nt: TGTGCCAGCAGCTTGGTCAGGGAGGCCTATGGCTACACCTTC
d_gene: NA
j_gene: TRBJ1-2
v_gene: TRBV5-4
abundance: NA

CDR3aa: CASGGTDSQPQHF
CDR3nt: TGTGCCAGCGGTGGGACGGACAGTCAGCCCCAGCATTTT
d_gene: NA
j_gene: TRBJ1-5
v_gene: TRBV6-1
abundance: NA

CDR3aa: CASSLGWGLGSNQPQHF
CDR3nt: TGTGCCAGCAGCTTAGGGTGGGGGCTGGGGAGCAATCAGCCCCAGCATTTT
d_gene: NA
j_gene: TRBJ1-5
v_gene: TRBV7-2
abundance: NA

CDR3aa: CASSESGEGTEAFF
CDR3nt: TGTGCCAGCAGTGAATCGGGGGAAGGAACTGAAGCTTTCTTT
d_gene: NA
j_gene: TRBJ1-1
v_gene: TRBV6-1
abundance: few

CDR3aa: CASSSVANYGYTF
CDR3nt: TGTGCCAGCAGTTCAGTCGCTAACTATGGCTACACCTTC
d_gene: NA
j_gene: TRBJ1-2
v_gene: TRBV7-2
abundance: NA

CDR3aa: CASSEARGAEQYF
CDR3nt: TGTGCCAGCAGTGAAGCGCGCGGGGCCGAGCAGTACTTC
d_gene: NA
j_gene: TRBJ2-7
v_gene: TRBV6-1
abundance: NA

CDR3aa: CASSRGQASYNEQFF
CDR3nt: TGTGCCAGCAGTCGGGGACAGGCGTCCTACAATGAGCAGTTCTTC
d_gene: TRBD1
j_gene: TRBJ2-1
v_gene: TRBV6-6
abundance: NA

CDR3aa: CASRNRGFFGGDTF
CDR3nt: TGTGCCAGCAGGAACAGGGGGTTTTTCGGTGGAGACACCTTC
d_gene: TRBD1
j_gene: TRBJ1-2
v_gene: TRBV6-1
abundance: NA

CDR3aa: CASKERGNTGELFF
CDR3nt: TGCGCCAGCAAAGAGCGGGGAAACACCGGGGAGCTGTTTTTT
d_gene: TRBD2
j_gene: TRBJ2-2
v_gene: TRBV4-1
abundance: NA

CDR3aa: CASSLVAGSDNEKLFF
CDR3nt: TGTGCCAGCAGCTTGGTGGCAGGGTCGGATAATGAAAAACTGTTTTTT
d_gene: NA
j_gene: TRBJ1-4
v_gene: TRBV5-5
abundance: NA

CDR3aa: CASSETSGGPPDTDTQYF
CDR3nt: TGTGCCAGTAGCGAGACTAGCGGGGGCCCACCGGACACAGATACGCAGTATTTT
d_gene: TRBD2
j_gene: TRBJ2-3
v_gene: TRBV19
abundance: NA

CDR3aa: CASKAGRSNEQYF
CDR3nt: TGTGCCAGCAAAGCAGGCAGATCTAACGAGCAGTACTTC
d_gene: NA
j_gene: TRBJ2-7
v_gene: TRBV28
abundance: NA

CDR3aa: CASSYGQGGNEQFF
CDR3nt: TGTGCCAGCAGTTATGGACAGGGGGGGAATGAGCAGTTCTTC
d_gene: TRBD1
j_gene: TRBJ2-1
v_gene: TRBV6-6
abundance: NA

CDR3aa: CASSKRQGNTEAFF
CDR3nt: TGTGCCAGCAGCAAACGACAGGGTAACACTGAAGCTTTCTTT
d_gene: TRBD1
j_gene: TRBJ1-1
v_gene: TRBV5-6
abundance: once

CDR3aa: CASSSGQPGRDGEKLFF
CDR3nt: TGCGCCAGCAGCTCCGGACAGCCGGGTCGAGACGGTGAAAAACTGTTTTTT
d_gene: NA
j_gene: TRBJ1-4
v_gene: TRBV5-1
abundance: once

CDR3aa: CAWTTGYGYTF
CDR3nt: TGTGCCTGGACAACAGGCTATGGCTACACCTTC
d_gene: NA
j_gene: TRBJ1-2
v_gene: TRBV30
abundance: NA

CDR3aa: CASSVEPGRSVDTQYF
CDR3nt: TGTGCCAGCAGCGTCGAACCGGGCAGATCGGTAGATACGCAGTATTTT
d_gene: NA
j_gene: TRBJ2-3
v_gene: TRBV11-1
abundance: NA

CDR3aa: CASSLLGTGDYEQYF
CDR3nt: TGTGCCAGCAGCTTGTTGGGGACAGGGGACTACGAGCAGTACTTC
d_gene: TRBD1
j_gene: TRBJ2-7
v_gene: TRBV5-4
abundance: NA

CDR3aa: CASSVVPDTEAFF
CDR3nt: TGTGCCAGCAGCGTAGTCCCGGACACTGAAGCTTTCTTT
d_gene: NA
j_gene: TRBJ1-1
v_gene: TRBV9
abundance: NA

CDR3aa: CASSAYSGNYGYTF
CDR3nt: TGTGCCAGCAGTGCCTATTCGGGGAACTATGGCTACACCTTC
d_gene: NA
j_gene: TRBJ1-2
v_gene: TRBV6-1
abundance: NA

CDR3aa: CASSLEAASVREQFF
CDR3nt: TGTGCCAGCAGCTTGGAGGCGGCTAGCGTACGTGAGCAGTTCTTC
d_gene: NA
j_gene: TRBJ2-1
v_gene: TRBV5-4
abundance: NA

CDR3aa: CSAKGGHDIGELFF
CDR3nt: TGCAGCGCAAAGGGGGGGCATGACATCGGGGAGCTGTTTTTT
d_gene: NA
j_gene: TRBJ2-2
v_gene: TRBV29-1
abundance: NA

CDR3aa: CASNLAGAYEQYF
CDR3nt: TGTGCCAGCAACCTAGCGGGGGCCTACGAGCAGTACTTC
d_gene: TRBD2
j_gene: TRBJ2-7
v_gene: TRBV6-6
abundance: NA

CDR3aa: CASSSGTSGKTQYF
CDR3nt: TGTGCCAGCAGCTCGGGGACTAGCGGAAAGACCCAGTACTTC
d_gene: TRBD2
j_gene: TRBJ2-5
v_gene: TRBV13
abundance: NA